Each of the 5 T cell receptor beta chains below was sequenced from the same sample in a study of blood T cell repertoires in COVID-19. Profiling relied on immunoSEQ multiplex PCR, and the TCRdb table lists in-frame clones only, not all of them. Of roughly 50,000 clones listed, more than 70% are singletons. Sequencing used peripheral blood. The receptors stem from a man in his 70s with active COVID-19.

The rearrangement links TRBV2 to TRBJ2-7; D is ambiguous. The CDR3 spans 16 residues. The germline CDR1 and CDR2 sequences are SNHLY and FYNNEI. Trimming left V 3 bases short and J 3 bases short, with 18 bases between. The CDR3 DNA reads TGTGCCAGCAGTGACCCCGCGGCCCTACGGAACTACGAGCAGTACTTC. Residues: CASSDPAALRNYEQYF.

V is TRBV6-2 or TRBV6-3 and J is TRBJ2-5; D is undetermined. CDR1 and CDR2 from the germline V gene are MNHEY and SVGEGT. CDR3 length: 13 amino acids. V shed 0 bases and J shed 5 bases, with 7 bases lying between them. The CDR3 region is CASSYSGRETQYF. The CDR3 DNA follows: TGTGCCAGCAGTTACTCGGGCAGGGAGACCCAGTACTTC.

The rearrangement links TRBV5-1 to TRBJ2-3, with 7 bases fitting TRBD2. The CDR3 loop spans 14 amino acids. Germline V lookup: CDR1 SGHRS, CDR2 YFSETQ. V shed 0 bases and J 5 bases; nucleotides not matched to a gene: 3. CDR3 nucleotide sequence: TGCGCCAGCAGCTTGGGGAGCGGGGAAGATACGCAGTATTTT. Protein: CASSLGSGEDTQYF.

This sequence joins TRBV6-2 or TRBV6-3 and TRBJ1-5; 10 bases map to TRBD1. After removal of 5 bases from V and 6 bases from J, the junction contained 10 bases not matched to a gene. Per germline, CDR1 MNHEY and CDR2 SVGEGT. The CDR3 runs to 16 residues. The CDR3 sequence is CASSPRGQGTPQPQHF. CDR3 nucleotide sequence: TGTGCCAGCAGTCCGAGGGGACAGGGGACCCCTCAGCCCCAGCATTTT.

The chain joins TRBV19 to TRBJ2-7; D remains ambiguous. The CDR3 covers 14 residues. Trimming left V 7 bases short and J 0 bases short, with 13 bases between. The germline gives CDR1 LNHDA, CDR2 SQIVND (reference sequence). CDR3 DNA: TGTGCCAGTAATCGAGGCACCAGCTCCTACGAGCAGTACTTC. It translates to CASNRGTSSYEQYF.